The entry that follows covers one TCR beta chain sequence. This specimen belongs to a study of blood T cell repertoires in COVID-19. Overall study context: Researchers got acute and convalescent COVID-19 samples from the United States, Italy and Spain. In each case, the material was cDNA or gDNA derived from T cells, B-cell-depleted T cells, or PBMCs.

In the original processing: It was from reference gene primer amplification that nucleated cell counts were estimated. TCRdb's copy holds only in-frame clones and misses some; the assay was immunoSEQ multiplex PCR. V and J calls and clone size are as listed in that table; D and trimming were resolved from the DNA. The sample has approximately 50,000 clones; about nine tenths are singletons. Unmatched junction bases numbered 10, after V lost 5 bases and J lost 7 bases. CDR3 length: 15 residues. Germline V CDR1 and CDR2: SEHNR, FQNEAQ (reference sequence). The sequencing input was peripheral blood. This TCR was recovered from a man older than 75 with active or convalescent COVID-19. The rearrangement uses TRBV7-9 and TRBJ2-7; 11 bases match TRBD2. The CDR3 DNA is TGTGCCAGCAGCCCACTAGCGGGAGATATTGGTGAGCAGTACTTC. It codes for CASSPLAGDIGEQYF.